The rows below give T cell receptor beta chains drawn from one sample of a study of shared clonotypes between healthy human individuals. Profiled with immunoSEQ multiplex PCR; TCRdb holds only in-frame clones, not every one. The sample has around 1.9 million clones; 90% to 95% are singletons. The sample was naive CD8+ T cells from PBMCs. These receptors all come from a man between 18 and 29 years old in good health. Some clones in this sample may be carry-over from other donors' samples. Each CDR3 is given with its conserved first and last residue. A D gene is named only where the DNA matches it firmly.

>TRBJ2-2|TRBD2|TRBV9
CASSVHILAGEGNPGELFF
>TRBJ1-1|TRBD1|TRBV29-1
CSVIQGADTEAFF
>TRBJ2-7|TRBD2|TRBV2
CASSSTGLASSYEQYF
>TRBJ2-1|TRBD1|TRBV11-2
CASSLKGGWDRKFF
>TRBJ2-7|-|TRBV7-6
CASSLTRWVHEQYF
>TRBJ2-2|-|TRBV28
CASSRTQGFNTGELFF
>TRBJ2-1|TRBD2|TRBV6-4
CASSLAGGPNEQFF
>TRBJ2-1|-|TRBV15
CATSVRAPTYEQFF
>TRBJ1-1|-|TRBV27
CASRPLDTRRNAFF
>TRBJ1-4|-|TRBV6-5
CASGRALNEKLFF
>TRBJ2-7|-|TRBV7-8
CASSLLTGHREQYF
>TRBJ2-1|TRBD2|TRBV5-6
CASSPGLASYNEQFF
>TRBJ2-1|-|TRBV9
CASNTKGGGIYNEQFF
>TRBJ2-7|TRBD1|TRBV14
CASSPGQGFGEQYF
>TRBJ2-7|-|TRBV11-2
CASSLMVAPREQYF
>TRBJ2-7|-|TRBV28
CASSLGQGPPYEQYF
>TRBJ2-3|-|TRBV27
CASSLTVTDTQYF
>TRBJ2-5|-|TRBV7-9
CASSPPSGPPQETQYF
>TRBJ2-3|-|TRBV4-1
CASSLGLAVASTDTQYF
>TRBJ2-1|-|TRBV5-1
CASSLGWGSNEQFF
>TRBJ2-5|TRBD2|TRBV11-2
CASRRTSGSQETQYF
>TRBJ2-3|-|TRBV14
CASSQGGASTDTQYF
>TRBJ2-2|-|TRBV19
CASRSTVENTGELFF
>TRBJ1-1|TRBD1|TRBV27
CASSFNRPHRGKQGRETEAFF
>TRBJ1-1|-|TRBV19
CASIPPLHSNTEAFF
>TRBJ2-2|TRBD1|TRBV19
CASLQGAGGELFF
>TRBJ2-2|TRBD2|TRBV4-2
CASSPTSAGELFF
>TRBJ2-1|TRBD1|TRBV7-9
CASSFNRGQGEQFF
>TRBJ2-7|-|TRBV30
CAWRGDKERF
>TRBJ2-1|-|TRBV29-1
CSVEWGGGEYNEQFF
>TRBJ1-1|-|TRBV28
CASRPDGRMNTEAFF
>TRBJ2-5|-|TRBV6-5
CASSYSVSGKETQYF
>TRBJ1-5|-|TRBV7-9
CASSLYNQPQHF
>TRBJ1-5|-|TRBV5-1
CASSLGTDGLALGNQPQHF